Shown below are 20 T cell receptor beta chains from a single sample sequenced in a study of radiotherapy plus CTLA-4 blockade in lung cancer. Measured with immunoSEQ multiplex PCR; TCRdb has only the in-frame clones, and not every one. The profile shows 45,000 to 55,000 clones, 75% to 90% of them singletons. This specimen consisted of peripheral blood, obtained from a patient treated with radiotherapy plus ipilimumab. All receptors derive from a human donor with non-small cell lung cancer who had stable disease on radiotherapy plus ipilimumab.

The rearrangement links TRBV10-3 to TRBJ2-2; TRBD1 agrees at 7 bases. This CDR3 comprises 14 residues. The V gene end was trimmed by 11 bases and the J gene end by 1 base; junction bases not matched to a gene: 7. Germline CDR1 is ENHRY and CDR2 is SYGVKD. This CDR3 is CAVYRTGNTGELFF. The CDR3 DNA follows: TGTGCCGTCTATCGGACAGGGAACACCGGGGAGCTGTTTTTT.

This clone was counted between two and nine times. The rearrangement links TRBV6-6 to TRBJ2-1; D may be TRBD2 (5 bases). This CDR3 has 14 residues. The V end lost 2 bases, the J end lost 8 bases, and 13 bases lay between the germline ends. The germline gives CDR1 MNHNY, CDR2 SVGAGI (reference sequence). CDR3 loop: CASSYGYGSDEQFF. The DNA for the CDR3 is TGTGCCAGCAGTTACGGCTATGGGAGCGATGAGCAGTTCTTC.

V and J are TRBV7-2 and TRBJ2-5; 10 nucleotides agree with TRBD2. The V segment lost 1 base and the J segment 2 bases; nucleotides outside the gene matches: 1. The CDR3 consists of 15 residues. CDR1 and CDR2 (germline): SGHTA, FQGNSA. CDR3 in DNA: TGTGCCAGCAGCTTAGAACTAGCGGGACAAGAGACCCAGTACTTC. This encodes CASSLELAGQETQYF.

The V call is TRBV6-6, the J call TRBJ1-2, with D maybe TRBD1 (5 bases). CDR1 is MNHNY, CDR2 SVGAGI, per germline (reference sequence). V was clipped by 4 bases and J by 1 base, with 16 bases between them. The CDR3 runs to 16 residues. CDR3 region: CASSFVGRRGNYGYTF. The CDR3 DNA sequence: TGTGCCAGCAGTTTTGTAGGCAGGAGGGGTAACTATGGCTACACCTTC.

The chain carries TRBV27 and TRBJ2-1; 7 bases line up with TRBD2. Trimming took 0 bases from V and 9 from J; bases not matched to a gene: 2. The length of the CDR3 is 13 residues. Germline-derived CDR1 and CDR2 are MNHEY and SMNVEV (reference sequence). CDR3 region: CASSLSGGGEQFF. The CDR3 DNA is TGTGCCAGCAGTTTATCGGGGGGGGGTGAGCAGTTCTTC.

This clone was observed a single time. This chain uses TRBV30 with TRBJ1-5; a weak D match, TRBD1 (5 bases). Germline CDR1 is GTSNPN and CDR2 is SVGIG (reference sequence). The V end lost 6 bases, the J end lost 8 bases, and 35 bases lay between the germline ends. The CDR3 is 19 amino acids. In DNA, the CDR3 is TGTGCCTGCCAAATCCCTCGGAAGCGGGAGCATGCGCCGGGGGAGCCCCAGCATTTT. As protein: CACQIPRKREHAPGEPQHF.

The chain has TRBV12-5 and TRBJ2-2, with D perhaps TRBD2 (5 bases). V dropped 0 bases and J dropped 5 bases, with 10 bases sitting between them. The length of the CDR3 is 15 residues. Germline CDR1 LGHNT, CDR2 FRNRAP. CDR3 residues: CASGLVTRGTGELFF. The CDR3 region has the DNA TGTGCTAGTGGTTTGGTGACCCGCGGGACCGGGGAGCTGTTTTTT.

This chain joins TRBV14 and TRBJ1-2; a possible D gene is TRBD1 (6 bases). The germline gives CDR1 SGHDN, CDR2 FVKESK. V lost 3 bases and J lost 4, with 15 bases in between. There are 15 residues in the CDR3. The CDR3 bases are TGTGCCAGCAGCCACCGGACAGACGACTTCTATGGCTACACCTTC. Translation gives CASSHRTDDFYGYTF.

As DNA, the CDR3 is TGTGCCAGCAGCCCTCAGGGAGGCAGCTATGGCTACACCTTC. It codes for CASSPQGGSYGYTF. The V gene is TRBV5-4, the J gene TRBJ1-2, with D maybe TRBD1 (5 bases). Germline V gene sequence: CDR1 SGHNT, CDR2 YYREEE (reference sequence). The CDR3 has 14 amino acids. V was clipped by 4 bases and J by 4 bases, with 14 bases between them.

V usage is TRBV27 and J usage is TRBJ2-7, with 13 bases fitting TRBD2. V gave up 6 bases and J gave up 4 bases; unmatched junction bases: 6. This CDR3 contains 15 residues. Germline lookup yields CDR1 MNHEY and CDR2 SMNVEV (reference sequence). CDR3: CASSWTSGSIYEQYF. The CDR3 nucleotides are TGTGCCAGCAGCTGGACTAGCGGGAGCATATACGAGCAGTACTTC.

CDR3 nucleotide sequence: TGTGCCAGCAGCCAAGCGGATAGGGGGCAGGTTATATATAGCAATCAGCCCCAGCATTTT. Its protein is CASSQADRGQVIYSNQPQHF. The chain combines TRBV14 with TRBJ1-5; 7 nucleotides line up with TRBD1. Germline CDR1 and CDR2: SGHDN and FVKESK. V lost 1 base, J lost 0 bases, and 15 bases stayed unmatched. This CDR3 spans 20 amino acids.

The chain joins TRBV6-5 to TRBJ2-1, with D possibly matching TRBD1 (5 bases). The V gene lost 0 bases and the J gene lost 4 bases, with 7 bases spanning the gap. The CDR3 runs 14 residues. Germline CDR1 MNHEY, CDR2 SVGAGI. For the CDR3, the DNA is TGTGCCAGCAGTTACTCGACAGCTTACAATGAGCAGTTCTTC. Translation: CASSYSTAYNEQFF.

The chain employs TRBV4-2 and TRBJ2-7; TRBD1 matches at 11 bases. The J segment lost 3 bases and the V segment lost 4 bases, leaving 5 bases of the junction unmatched. CDR1 and CDR2 from the germline V gene are LGHNA and YNFKEQ. CDR3 length: 15 residues. The CDR3 DNA sequence: TGTGCCAGCAGCCCCGGGGACAGGGGGGGCTACGAGCAGTACTTC. Its protein product is CASSPGDRGGYEQYF.

This sequence joins TRBV18 and TRBJ2-2; the match to TRBD1 covers 7 bases. V was clipped by 4 bases and J by 6 bases; unmatched bases: 5. Germline-derived CDR1 and CDR2 are KGHSH and LQKENI. The CDR3 extends over 14 amino acids. CDR3 bases: TGTGCCAGCTCACTCAGACAGGGCTCCGGGGAGCTGTTTTTT. Translation gives CASSLRQGSGELFF.

The chain combines TRBV13 with TRBJ2-5, with TRBD2 as a possible D gene (6 bases). The germline V gene has CDR1 PRHDT and CDR2 FYEKMQ (reference sequence). V was shortened by 7 bases and J by 5 bases, with 20 bases between the two germline ends. The CDR3 sequence is 15 residues long. The DNA of the CDR3 is TGTGCCAGCACCCTGCGCGCTGCGGGAAGGGAGACCCAGTACTTC. It encodes CASTLRAAGRETQYF. The full variable domain, rest sourced from reference TRBV13 and TRBJ2-5, is AAGVIQSPRHLIKEKRETATLKCYPIPRHDTVYWYQQGPGQDPQFLISFYEKMQSDKGSIPDRFSAQQFSDYHSELNMSSLELGDSALYFCASTLRAAGRETQYFGPGTRLLVL.

The chain is built from TRBV19 and TRBJ1-1; perhaps TRBD1 as D (6 bases). The CDR3 has 12 amino acids. The germline CDR1 and CDR2 sequences are LNHDA and SQIVND (reference sequence). The ends were cut back, 7 bases at V and 4 bases at J, with 10 bases in the middle. This chain's CDR3 is CASMNRVTEAFF. In nucleotides, the CDR3 is TGTGCCAGTATGAACAGGGTCACTGAAGCTTTCTTT.

The chain has TRBV7-6 and TRBJ2-7, with D tentatively TRBD1 (6 bases). The V gene lost 5 bases and the J gene lost 2 bases, with 19 bases spanning the gap. The CDR3 extends over 16 amino acids. CDR1 is SGHVS and CDR2 is FNYEAQ in the germline V gene. The CDR3 coding sequence is TGTGCCAGCAGCGCTCGAGCAGGGGTTCTTACCTACGAGCAGTACTTC. Translating it yields CASSARAGVLTYEQYF.

The rearrangement joins TRBV7-2 to TRBJ1-2; 8 bases line up with TRBD1. The length of the CDR3 is 13 residues. V gave up 3 bases and J gave up 8 bases; unmatched junction bases: 5. The germline V gene has CDR1 SGHTA and CDR2 FQGNSA. CDR3 region: CASSFGTGDGYTF. CDR3 nucleotide sequence: TGTGCCAGCAGCTTCGGGACAGGAGACGGCTACACCTTC.

V gene TRBV19 combines with J gene TRBJ2-3, with 8 bases lining up with TRBD1. V trimming: 6 bases; J trimming: 5 bases; junction bases outside the gene matches: 10. This CDR3 comprises 15 residues. In germline, CDR1 is LNHDA, CDR2 SQIVND (reference sequence). This chain's CDR3 is CASRADREGGDTQYF. DNA for the CDR3: TGTGCCAGTAGGGCGGACAGGGAAGGGGGAGATACGCAGTATTTT.

The chain links TRBV7-2 to TRBJ2-3; D ambiguous. The CDR3 spans 13 residues. CDR1 is SGHTA and CDR2 is FQGNSA in the germline V gene. Trimming removed 0 bases at V and 4 bases at J, with 5 bases between. Here the CDR3 reads CASSLAFSDTQYF. The DNA of the CDR3 is TGTGCCAGCAGCTTAGCGTTCTCAGATACGCAGTATTTT.